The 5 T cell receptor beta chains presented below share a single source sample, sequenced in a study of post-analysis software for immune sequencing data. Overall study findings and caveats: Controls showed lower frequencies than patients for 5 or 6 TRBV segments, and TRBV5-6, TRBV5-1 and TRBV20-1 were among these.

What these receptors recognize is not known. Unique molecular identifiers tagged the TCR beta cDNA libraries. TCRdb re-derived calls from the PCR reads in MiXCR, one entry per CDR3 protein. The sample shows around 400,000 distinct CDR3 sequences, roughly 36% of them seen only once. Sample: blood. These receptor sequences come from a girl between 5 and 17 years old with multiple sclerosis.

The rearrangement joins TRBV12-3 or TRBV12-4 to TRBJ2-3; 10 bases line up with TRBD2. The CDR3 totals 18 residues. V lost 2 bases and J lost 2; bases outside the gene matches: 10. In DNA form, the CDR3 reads TGTGCCAGCAGTTTACCCTTAGCGGGGGGTCCCCCCACAGATACGCAGTATTTT. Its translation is CASSLPLAGGPPTDTQYF.

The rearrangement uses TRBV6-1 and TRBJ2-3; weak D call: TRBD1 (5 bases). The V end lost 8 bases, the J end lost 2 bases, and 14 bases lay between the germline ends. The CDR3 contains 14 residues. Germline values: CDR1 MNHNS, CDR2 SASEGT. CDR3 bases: TGTGCCAGCGAGTTAAGGGGAAACACAGATACGCAGTATTTT. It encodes CASELRGNTDTQYF.

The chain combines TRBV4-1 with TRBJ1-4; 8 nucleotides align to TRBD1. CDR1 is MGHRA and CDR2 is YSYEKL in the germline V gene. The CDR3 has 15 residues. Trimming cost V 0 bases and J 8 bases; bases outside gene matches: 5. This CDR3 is CASSQEGTGGEKLFF. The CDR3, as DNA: TGCGCCAGCAGCCAAGAGGGGACAGGCGGGGAAAAACTGTTTTTT.

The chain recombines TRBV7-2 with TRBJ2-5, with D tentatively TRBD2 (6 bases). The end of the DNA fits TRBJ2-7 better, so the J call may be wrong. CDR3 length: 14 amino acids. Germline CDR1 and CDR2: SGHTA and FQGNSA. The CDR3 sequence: CASSLNGGDYEQYF. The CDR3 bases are TGTGCCAGCAGCTTAAACGGGGGTGACTACGAGCAGTACTTC.

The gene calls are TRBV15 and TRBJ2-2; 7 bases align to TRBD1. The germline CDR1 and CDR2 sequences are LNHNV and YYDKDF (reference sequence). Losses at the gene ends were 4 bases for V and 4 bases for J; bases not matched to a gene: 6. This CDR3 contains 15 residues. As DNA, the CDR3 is TGTGCCACCAGCATACGACAGGGATCCACCGGGGAGCTGTTTTTT. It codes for CATSIRQGSTGELFF.